Each of the 4 T cell receptor beta chains below was sequenced from the same sample in a study of blood T cell repertoires in COVID-19 (dated by TCRdb to 2020 to 2022). Library preparation employed the immunoSEQ multiplex PCR assay. The table comes from immuneACCESS by way of TCRdb, which keeps in-frame sequences with V and J called. Part of the clones is missing from these tables; in studies checked, under half for an unresolved V gene and the rest for unknown reasons. This sample has 250,000 to 400,000 clones in its table, and about 90% of those were observed once. The leading ten clones occupy 2.9% of the sample. Sequenced input: peripheral blood. These receptor sequences come from a woman under 40 with COVID-19, enrolled during active disease.

The chain combines TRBV12-3 or TRBV12-4 with TRBJ2-3; D is undetermined. There are 11 residues in the CDR3. With 3 bases removed from V and 5 bases from J, the gap between germline ends came to 3 bases. The CDR3, as DNA: TGTGCCAGCAGTTTCGGAGATACGCAGTATTTT. Its protein product is CASSFGDTQYF.

This clone was detected a few times. The chain links TRBV5-1 to TRBJ1-1, with a possible D match to TRBD1 (6 bases). V was clipped by 1 base and J by 7 bases, with 11 bases between them. The CDR3 sequence is 13 residues long. CDR1 SGHRS and CDR2 YFSETQ come from the germline V gene. The CDR3 loop is CASSLRQGLEAFF. DNA of the CDR3: TGCGCCAGCAGCTTGAGGCAGGGGCTTGAAGCTTTCTTT.

The chain recombines TRBV28 with TRBJ2-7, with no clear D. The germline CDR1 and CDR2 sequences are MDHEN and SYDVKM. The CDR3 contains 18 residues. V shed 6 bases and J shed 0 bases, with 24 bases lying between them. The CDR3: CASSSQSLGYTSSYEQYF. CDR3 coding DNA: TGTGCCAGCAGCTCCCAAAGCCTCGGGTACACCAGCTCCTACGAGCAGTACTTC.

The chain employs TRBV27 and TRBJ1-1; TRBD1 might be the D (6 bases). V lost 2 bases, J lost 5 bases, and 12 bases lay in between. Germline CDR1 is MNHEY and CDR2 is SMNVEV (reference sequence). The CDR3 extends over 14 amino acids. CDR3 nucleotide sequence: TGTGCCAGCAGTTTAGCAGGGGATTTGACTGAAGCTTTCTTT. This translates into CASSLAGDLTEAFF.